This T cell receptor (beta chain) was sequenced in a study of cytomegalovirus exposure and HLA in healthy donors. Study summary: Previous work identified 120 million or so unique TCR beta sequences from 150 million to 200 million T cells. Study-level findings and limits: Earlier findings revealed that most TCR beta V segments proved productive either about 87% or about 30% of the time. A later analysis showed TCR association rates differing by HLA locus, peaking at DRB1 and lowest at HLA-C. The study listed about 150 cytomegalovirus-associated TCR beta chains.

PCR was performed using 60 Vbeta and 13 Jbeta primers. Some clones are missing from TCRdb's copy, which holds only in-frame ones; the method was immunoSEQ multiplex PCR. The sample yields approximately 100,000 clones, roughly 71% seen once. With 3 bases clipped from V and 2 bases from J, the junction kept 3 bases outside the gene matches. Germline assignment: CDR1 SEHNR and CDR2 FQNEAQ (reference sequence). CDR3 length: 15 amino acids. About this clone: Its antigen is not identified.

The gene calls are TRBV7-9 and TRBJ2-7; 11 nucleotides align to TRBD2. This sequence originates from a woman in her seventies in good health and CMV-seropositive. Specimen: PBMCs. CDR3 nucleotide sequence: TGTGCCAGCAGCTTCGGACTAGCGGGCACCTACGAGCAGTACTTC. The encoded protein is CASSFGLAGTYEQYF. Combining the CDR3 with reference TRBV7-9 and TRBJ2-7 gives the whole variable domain DTGVSQNPRHKITKRGQNVTFRCDPISEHNRLYWYRQTLGQGPEFLTYFQNEAQLEKSRLLSDRFSAERPKGSFSTLEIQRTEQGDSAMYLCASSFGLAGTYEQYFGPGTRLTVT.